This is a list of T cell receptor beta chains from one sample in a study of chemoradiotherapy in HPV16-positive cancers. TCRdb keeps only in-frame clones here, not all; method: immunoSEQ multiplex PCR. The sample records about 53,000 clones, 90% being singletons. Material: blood, obtained from a patient who underwent chemoradiotherapy. These receptor sequences come from a human donor with HPV-associated anogenital cancer. CDR3s include the opening cysteine and the closing phenylalanine or tryptophan. The D gene is left open where the match is weak. Expanded clones are given a class, and other clones once, few, many or no size at all.

CDR3 DNA: TGCGCCAGCAGCCAAGGGGGGCGGTTGGAGGATGAGCAGTTCTTC; CDR3 protein: CASSQGGRLEDEQFF; J gene: TRBJ2-1; D gene: -; clone size: -; V gene: TRBV4-1
CDR3 DNA: TGTGCCAGCAGCGGGTTGGGAGAGCTGTTTTTT; CDR3 protein: CASSGLGELFF; J gene: TRBJ2-2; D gene: -; clone size: few; V gene: TRBV9
CDR3 DNA: TGTGCAAGCAGAATCTCGCGACAGTGGGGGGCTGGGGCCAACGTCCTGACTTTC; CDR3 protein: CASRISRQWGAGANVLTF; J gene: TRBJ2-6; D gene: -; clone size: -; V gene: TRBV7-8
CDR3 DNA: TGTGCCAGCAGCTTCCTCGGGACTGGAATCAATGAGCAGTTCTTC; CDR3 protein: CASSFLGTGINEQFF; J gene: TRBJ2-1; D gene: -; clone size: medium-sized; V gene: TRBV11-3
CDR3 DNA: TGTGCCAGCAGCTTTCTAGCGGGAGGCCGTACCTACGAGCAGTACTTC; CDR3 protein: CASSFLAGGRTYEQYF; J gene: TRBJ2-7; D gene: TRBD2; clone size: once; V gene: TRBV7-9
CDR3 DNA: TGTGCCAGCAGTGGGGCTTTGGACAGGGTAGCTTTCTTT; CDR3 protein: CASSGALDRVAFF; J gene: TRBJ1-1; D gene: TRBD1; clone size: -; V gene: TRBV2
CDR3 DNA: TGCACCTTAAGGGGAGCTAACTATGGCTACACCTTC; CDR3 protein: CTLRGANYGYTF; J gene: TRBJ1-2; D gene: -; clone size: once; V gene: TRBV29-1
CDR3 DNA: TGTGCCAGCAGCTTCACCGGGAGTAGGTGGGAGACCCAGTACTTC; CDR3 protein: CASSFTGSRWETQYF; J gene: TRBJ2-5; D gene: -; clone size: -; V gene: TRBV11-3
CDR3 DNA: TGTGCCAGCAGTCGACTCGTACAGGGCCCCACTGAAGCTTTCTTT; CDR3 protein: CASSRLVQGPTEAFF; J gene: TRBJ1-1; D gene: -; clone size: -; V gene: TRBV6-5
CDR3 DNA: TGTGCCAGTAGTAGTGGACAGTGGGGGTTGGTCGGAACTGAAGCTTTCTTT; CDR3 protein: CASSSGQWGLVGTEAFF; J gene: TRBJ1-1; D gene: -; clone size: -; V gene: TRBV19
CDR3 DNA: TGTGCCAGCAGCTTAGCCGGGACCGCCTATAGCAATCAGCCCCAGCATTTT; CDR3 protein: CASSLAGTAYSNQPQHF; J gene: TRBJ1-5; D gene: -; clone size: -; V gene: TRBV7-8
CDR3 DNA: TGTGCCAGCAGCTTAGGACAGGTGAACACCGGGGAGCTGTTTTTT; CDR3 protein: CASSLGQVNTGELFF; J gene: TRBJ2-2; D gene: -; clone size: -; V gene: TRBV7-9
CDR3 DNA: TGCGCCAGCAGGGCGGGACAGGGTTGGGCTTTCTTT; CDR3 protein: CASRAGQGWAFF; J gene: TRBJ1-1; D gene: TRBD1; clone size: -; V gene: TRBV10-2
CDR3 DNA: TGTGCCAGCAGCAAAGGGGGGCTAGCGGGGATCCCGTCCTACGAGCAGTACTTC; CDR3 protein: CASSKGGLAGIPSYEQYF; J gene: TRBJ2-7; D gene: TRBD2; clone size: few; V gene: TRBV7-8
CDR3 DNA: TGTGCCACCAGCAGAGATGGAGCGAGTAACACTGAAGCTTTCTTT; CDR3 protein: CATSRDGASNTEAFF; J gene: TRBJ1-1; D gene: -; clone size: -; V gene: TRBV15
CDR3 DNA: TGTGCCAGCAGGGTAGAGGGCGGAGACACCGGGGAGCTGTTTTTT; CDR3 protein: CASRVEGGDTGELFF; J gene: TRBJ2-2; D gene: -; clone size: -; V gene: TRBV5-6
CDR3 DNA: TGTGCCAGCCGGGACAGGGGGACCTACTACGAGCAGTACTTC; CDR3 protein: CASRDRGTYYEQYF; J gene: TRBJ2-7; D gene: TRBD1; clone size: few; V gene: TRBV6-5
CDR3 DNA: TGCGCCAGCAGCTTGACCGGGGCCCCTCAGGGGGGCTACACCTTC; CDR3 protein: CASSLTGAPQGGYTF; J gene: TRBJ1-2; D gene: -; clone size: -; V gene: TRBV5-1